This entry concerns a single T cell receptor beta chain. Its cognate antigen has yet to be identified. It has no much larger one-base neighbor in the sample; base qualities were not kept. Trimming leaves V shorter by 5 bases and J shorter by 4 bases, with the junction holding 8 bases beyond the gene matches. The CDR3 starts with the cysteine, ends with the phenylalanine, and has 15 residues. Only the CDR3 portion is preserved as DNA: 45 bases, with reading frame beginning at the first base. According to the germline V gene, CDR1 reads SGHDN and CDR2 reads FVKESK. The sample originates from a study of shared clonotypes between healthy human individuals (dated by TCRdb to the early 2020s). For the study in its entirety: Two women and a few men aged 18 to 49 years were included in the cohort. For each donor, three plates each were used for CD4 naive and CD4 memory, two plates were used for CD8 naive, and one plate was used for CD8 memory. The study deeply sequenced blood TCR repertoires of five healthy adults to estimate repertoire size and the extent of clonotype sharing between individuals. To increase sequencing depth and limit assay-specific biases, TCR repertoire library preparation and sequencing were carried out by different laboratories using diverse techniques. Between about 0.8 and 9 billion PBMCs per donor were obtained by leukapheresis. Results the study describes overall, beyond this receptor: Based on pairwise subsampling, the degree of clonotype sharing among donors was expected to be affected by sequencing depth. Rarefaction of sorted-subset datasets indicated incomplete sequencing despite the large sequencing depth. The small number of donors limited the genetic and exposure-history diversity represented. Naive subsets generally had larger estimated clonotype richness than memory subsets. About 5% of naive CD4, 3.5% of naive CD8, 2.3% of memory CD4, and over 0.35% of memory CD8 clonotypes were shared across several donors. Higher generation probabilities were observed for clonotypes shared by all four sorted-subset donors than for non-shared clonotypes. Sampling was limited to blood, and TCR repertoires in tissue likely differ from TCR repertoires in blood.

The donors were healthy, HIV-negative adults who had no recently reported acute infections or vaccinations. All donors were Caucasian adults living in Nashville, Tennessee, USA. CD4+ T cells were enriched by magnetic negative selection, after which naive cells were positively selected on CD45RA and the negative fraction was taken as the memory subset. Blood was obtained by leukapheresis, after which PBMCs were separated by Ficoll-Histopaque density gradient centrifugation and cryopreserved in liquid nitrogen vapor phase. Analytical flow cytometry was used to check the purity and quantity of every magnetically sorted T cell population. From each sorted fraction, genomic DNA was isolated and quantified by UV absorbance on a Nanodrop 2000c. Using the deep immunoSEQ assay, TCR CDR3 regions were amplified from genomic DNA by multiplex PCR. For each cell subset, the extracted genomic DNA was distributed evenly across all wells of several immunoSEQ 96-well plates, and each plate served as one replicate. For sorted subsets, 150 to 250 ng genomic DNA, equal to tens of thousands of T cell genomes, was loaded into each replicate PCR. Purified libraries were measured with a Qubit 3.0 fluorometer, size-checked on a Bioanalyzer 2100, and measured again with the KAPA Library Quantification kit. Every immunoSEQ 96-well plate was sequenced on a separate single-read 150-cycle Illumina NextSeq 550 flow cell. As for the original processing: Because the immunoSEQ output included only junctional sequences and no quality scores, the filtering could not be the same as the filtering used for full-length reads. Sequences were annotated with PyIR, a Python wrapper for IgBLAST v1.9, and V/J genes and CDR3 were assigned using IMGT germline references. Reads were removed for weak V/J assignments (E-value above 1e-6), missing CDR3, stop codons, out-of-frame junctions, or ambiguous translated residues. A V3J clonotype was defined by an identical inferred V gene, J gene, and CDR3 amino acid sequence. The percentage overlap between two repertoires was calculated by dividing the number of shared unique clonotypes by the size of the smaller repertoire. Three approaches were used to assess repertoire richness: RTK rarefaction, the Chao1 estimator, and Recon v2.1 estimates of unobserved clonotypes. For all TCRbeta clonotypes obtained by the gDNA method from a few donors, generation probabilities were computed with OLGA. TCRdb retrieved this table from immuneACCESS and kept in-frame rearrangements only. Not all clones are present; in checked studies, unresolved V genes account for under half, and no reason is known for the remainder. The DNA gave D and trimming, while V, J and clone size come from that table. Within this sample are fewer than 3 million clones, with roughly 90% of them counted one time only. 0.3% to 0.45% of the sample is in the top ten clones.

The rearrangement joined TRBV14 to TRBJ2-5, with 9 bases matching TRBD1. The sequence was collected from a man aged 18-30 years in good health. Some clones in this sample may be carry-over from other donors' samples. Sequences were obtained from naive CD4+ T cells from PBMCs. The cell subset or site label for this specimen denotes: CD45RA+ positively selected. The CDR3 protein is CASSDTRQGVETQYF. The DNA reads TGTGCCAGCAGCGATACACGACAGGGGGTAGAGACCCAGTACTTC.